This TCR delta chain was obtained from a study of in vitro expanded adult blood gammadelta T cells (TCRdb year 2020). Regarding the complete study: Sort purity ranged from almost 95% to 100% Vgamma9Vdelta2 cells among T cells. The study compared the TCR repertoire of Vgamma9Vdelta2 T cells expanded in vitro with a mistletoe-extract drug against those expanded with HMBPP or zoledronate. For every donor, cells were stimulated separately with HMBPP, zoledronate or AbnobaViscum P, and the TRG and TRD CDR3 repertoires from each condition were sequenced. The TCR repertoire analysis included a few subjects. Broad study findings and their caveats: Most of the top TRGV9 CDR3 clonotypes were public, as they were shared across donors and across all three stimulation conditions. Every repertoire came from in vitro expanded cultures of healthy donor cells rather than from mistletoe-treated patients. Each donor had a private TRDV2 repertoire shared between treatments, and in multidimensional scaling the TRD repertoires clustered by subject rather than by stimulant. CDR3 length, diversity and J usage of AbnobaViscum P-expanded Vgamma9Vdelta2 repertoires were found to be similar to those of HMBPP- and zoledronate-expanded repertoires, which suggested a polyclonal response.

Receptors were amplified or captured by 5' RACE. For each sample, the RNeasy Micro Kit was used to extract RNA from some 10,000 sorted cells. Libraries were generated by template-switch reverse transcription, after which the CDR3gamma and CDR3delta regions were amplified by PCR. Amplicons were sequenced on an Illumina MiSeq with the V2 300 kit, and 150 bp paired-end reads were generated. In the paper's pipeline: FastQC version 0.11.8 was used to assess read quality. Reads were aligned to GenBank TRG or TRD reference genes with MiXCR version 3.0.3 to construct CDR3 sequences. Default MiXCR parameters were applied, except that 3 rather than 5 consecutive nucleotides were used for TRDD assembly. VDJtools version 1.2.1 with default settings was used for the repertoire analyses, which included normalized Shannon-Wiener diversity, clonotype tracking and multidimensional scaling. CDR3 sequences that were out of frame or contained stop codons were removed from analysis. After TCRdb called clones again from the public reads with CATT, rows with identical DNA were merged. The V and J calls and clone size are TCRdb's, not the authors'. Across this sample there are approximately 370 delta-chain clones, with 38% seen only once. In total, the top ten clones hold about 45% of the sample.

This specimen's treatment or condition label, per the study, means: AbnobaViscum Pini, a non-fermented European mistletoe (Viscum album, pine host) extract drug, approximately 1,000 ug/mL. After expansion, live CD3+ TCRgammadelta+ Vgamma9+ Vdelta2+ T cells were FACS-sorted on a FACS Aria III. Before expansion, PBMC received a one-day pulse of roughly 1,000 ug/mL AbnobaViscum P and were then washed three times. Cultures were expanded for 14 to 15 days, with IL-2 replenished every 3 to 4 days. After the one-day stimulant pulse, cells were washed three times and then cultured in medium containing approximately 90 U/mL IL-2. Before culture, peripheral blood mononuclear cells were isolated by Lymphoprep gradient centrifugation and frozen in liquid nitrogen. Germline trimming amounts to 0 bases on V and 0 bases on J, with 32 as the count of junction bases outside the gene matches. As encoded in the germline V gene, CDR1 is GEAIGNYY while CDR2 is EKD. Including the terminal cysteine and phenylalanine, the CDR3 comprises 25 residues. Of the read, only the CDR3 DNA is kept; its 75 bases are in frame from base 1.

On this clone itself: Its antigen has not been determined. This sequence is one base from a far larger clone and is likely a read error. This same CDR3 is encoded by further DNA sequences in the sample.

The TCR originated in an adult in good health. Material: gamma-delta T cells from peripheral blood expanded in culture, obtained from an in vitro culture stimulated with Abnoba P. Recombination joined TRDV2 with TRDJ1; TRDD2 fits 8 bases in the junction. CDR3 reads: CACDTVGLPILGDVPAVRYTDKLIF. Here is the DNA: TGTGCCTGTGACACCGTAGGCCTTCCTATTCTTGGAGATGTCCCCGCGGTACGGTACACCGATAAACTCATCTTT.